Listed below are T cell receptor beta chains from one sample, sequenced in a study of blood T cell repertoires in COVID-19. Profiled with immunoSEQ multiplex PCR; TCRdb holds only in-frame clones, not every one. This table holds about 270,000 clones, 86% found once. The sequenced sample was peripheral blood. Every receptor here comes from a man aged 40-55 years with active or convalescent COVID-19. Each CDR3 is given without its conserved first and last residue. The order of the fields is V gene, J gene, clone size, CDR3 protein. Part of the rows lack a size; the others show once, few, many or a class for expanded clones.

V gene: TRBV11-3; J gene: TRBJ2-7; clone size: .; CDR3 protein: ASSAAGRYEQY
V gene: TRBV19; J gene: TRBJ1-4; clone size: .; CDR3 protein: ASSIERGSNEKLF
V gene: TRBV3-1/TRBV3-2; J gene: TRBJ2-7; clone size: .; CDR3 protein: ASSQDPAVQNEQY
V gene: TRBV25-1; J gene: TRBJ1-2; clone size: few; CDR3 protein: ASSEYIGSGYT
V gene: TRBV19; J gene: TRBJ1-1; clone size: .; CDR3 protein: ASSGQDRDGANTEAF
V gene: TRBV4-2; J gene: TRBJ1-1; clone size: few; CDR3 protein: ASSQDAVTLGVAF
V gene: TRBV19; J gene: TRBJ1-6; clone size: .; CDR3 protein: ASTSRQGASYNSPLH
V gene: TRBV9; J gene: TRBJ2-4; clone size: .; CDR3 protein: ASSSSTGFGAKNIQY
V gene: TRBV15; J gene: TRBJ1-5; clone size: .; CDR3 protein: ATSREKGGHQPQH
V gene: TRBV18; J gene: TRBJ2-1; clone size: .; CDR3 protein: ASSQQGGEQF
V gene: TRBV12-3/TRBV12-4; J gene: TRBJ2-7; clone size: few; CDR3 protein: ASSFFGTYEQY
V gene: TRBV24-1; J gene: TRBJ2-3; clone size: .; CDR3 protein: ATSDFSDTQY
V gene: TRBV7-6; J gene: TRBJ2-1; clone size: once; CDR3 protein: ASSLAAISYNEQF
V gene: TRBV12-5; J gene: TRBJ2-3; clone size: .; CDR3 protein: ASDFDLDRARTDTQY
V gene: TRBV5-5; J gene: TRBJ2-5; clone size: .; CDR3 protein: ASSFRGNYQETQY
V gene: TRBV5-1; J gene: TRBJ2-1; clone size: .; CDR3 protein: ASSLGTSSYNEQF
V gene: TRBV6-5; J gene: TRBJ1-1; clone size: .; CDR3 protein: ASIWTPGTEAF
V gene: TRBV6-6; J gene: TRBJ1-5; clone size: .; CDR3 protein: ASTRGAGQPQH